This T cell receptor (beta chain) came from a study of neurological immune-mediated disorders. The time point denotes: longitudinal time-point 3. CDR3 length equals 15 residues. CDR1 DFQATT and CDR2 SNEGSKA come from the germline V gene (reference sequence). With 4 bases removed from V and 5 bases from J, the gap between germline ends came to 15 bases. Every sequencing run generated over 160 million TCR-beta sequences from 15-18 subjects. TCRdb re-derived calls from the 5' RACE reads in MiXCR, one entry per CDR3 protein. Counted here are 95,000 to 110,000 distinct CDR3 sequences, 11% occurring once; the ten biggest clones make up under 3.5%. Study-level results: Expanded clones shared no identical CDR3 amino acid sequences across subjects, which suggested private TCR-beta repertoires in all groups.

This clonotype is judged medium-sized. Its antigen is still unknown. Sequencing used PBMCs. This sequence joins TRBV20-1 and TRBJ1-6; D is undetermined. This receptor was taken from a female donor with HTLV-1-associated myelopathy (HAM/TSP). The CDR3 reads CSAIGLRGHNSPLHF. The CDR3 region has the DNA TGCAGTGCTATCGGCCTGAGAGGCCATAATTCACCCCTCCACTTT.